This T cell receptor (beta chain) was observed in a study of radiotherapy plus CTLA-4 blockade in lung cancer. Overall study context: In 18% of patients, objective responses were seen; 25% to 40% had disease control.

TCRdb's table, derived via immunoSEQ multiplex PCR, lists solely in-frame clones and lacks some. The sample carries some 73,000 clones, roughly 79% recorded once. CDR3 length: 15 amino acids. CDR1 and CDR2 (germline): SGHTS, YDEGEE. V was clipped by 2 bases and J by 1 base, with 12 bases between them. The sequence derives from a human donor with non-small cell lung cancer whose response to radiotherapy plus ipilimumab could not be evaluated. Some clones in this sample may be carry-over from other donors' samples. Sequencing used peripheral blood, obtained from a patient treated with radiotherapy plus ipilimumab. The J gene is TRBJ1-2, the V gene TRBV5-8, with a weak D call TRBD1 (5 bases). CDR3 DNA sequence: TGTGCCAGCAGCTTCCTGGGGCAATTTAACTATGGCTACACCTTC. Its protein is CASSFLGQFNYGYTF.